These 3 T cell receptor beta chains share one sample of origin, sequenced in a study of beta chain features in type 1 diabetes. Findings and caveats of the study: Shorter TCRB CDR3s, moderately but significantly so, marked every one of the four CD4+ subsets in Type 1 diabetes patients.

Every isolated RNA sample was fully reverse transcribed, so sequencing captured expressed TCRB transcripts. TCRdb's copy holds only in-frame clones and misses some; the assay was immunoSEQ multiplex PCR. This table has nearly 700,000 clones, about an eighth appearing once. Their antigens are not known. The sequenced material came from naive CD4+ T cells from blood. The receptors stem from a man younger than 35 with type 1 diabetes.

The V call is TRBV4-1, the J call TRBJ1-2, with D tentatively TRBD1 (5 bases). CDR1 and CDR2 from the germline V gene are MGHRA and YSYEKL. There are 17 residues in the CDR3. V shed 2 bases and J shed 2 bases, with 18 bases lying between them. The chain's CDR3 is CASSQSRGTAQNYGYTF. The CDR3 DNA follows: TGCGCCAGCAGCCAATCCCGCGGGACTGCCCAGAACTATGGCTACACCTTC.

The gene calls are TRBV15 and TRBJ2-2; D is unresolved. The CDR3 runs to 14 residues. The ends were cut back, 1 base at V and 6 bases at J, with 9 bases in the middle. Germline V gene sequence: CDR1 LNHNV, CDR2 YYDKDF (reference sequence). CDR3 protein: CATSRGLGSGELFF. In nucleotides, the CDR3 is TGTGCCACCAGCAGAGGTCTTGGGTCCGGGGAGCTGTTTTTT.

The chain has TRBV2 and TRBJ1-2, with no clear D. V was trimmed by 5 bases and J by 4 bases, leaving 14 bases between them. The CDR3 has 14 amino acids. CDR1 and CDR2 from the germline V gene are SNHLY and FYNNEI. The CDR3 is CASSSIGAGYGYTF. As DNA, the CDR3 is TGTGCCAGCAGTTCGATCGGAGCAGGCTATGGCTACACCTTC.